A single sample gave rise to the 20 T cell receptor beta chains below, sequenced in a study of shared clonotypes between healthy human individuals. The protocol was immunoSEQ multiplex PCR, while the TCRdb copy is restricted to in-frame clones and leaves out a portion. In the table there are approximately 2.5 million clones, approximately 94% of which are singletons. Sequences were obtained from naive CD4+ T cells from PBMCs. Subset reported: CD45RA+ positively selected. The receptors stem from a man younger than 35 in good health. Some clones in this sample may be carry-over from other donors' samples.

The chain is built from TRBV5-1 and TRBJ2-5; TRBD1 matches 8 bases. Germline lookup yields CDR1 SGHRS and CDR2 YFSETQ. V shed 4 bases, J shed 4 bases, and the junction held 9 bases outside the gene matches. This CDR3 contains 15 residues. DNA of the CDR3: TGCGCCAGCAGCGAACAGGAAACAGGGGGAGAGACCCAGTACTTC. Amino acid sequence: CASSEQETGGETQYF. Drawing the rest from reference TRBV5-1 and TRBJ2-5, the complete variable domain is KAGVTQTPRYLIKTRGQQVTLSCSPISGHRSVSWYQQTPGQGLQFLFEYFSETQRNKGNFPGRFSGRQFSNSRSEMNVSTLELGDSALYLCASSEQETGGETQYFGPGTRLLVL.

The chain recombines TRBV27 with TRBJ2-1; D is possibly TRBD2 (5 bases). The length of the CDR3 is 17 residues. The germline CDR1 and CDR2 sequences are MNHEY and SMNVEV (reference sequence). V was clipped by 2 bases and J by 5 bases, with 19 bases between them. Written as DNA, the CDR3 is TGTGCCAGCAGTTTAAGGCGGGCGAGGTGGGCTGACAATGAGCAGTTCTTC. As protein: CASSLRRARWADNEQFF.

CDR3: CASSQELSRTAPYEQYF. In nucleotides, the CDR3 is TGCGCCAGCAGCCAAGAGTTGAGCAGGACAGCTCCCTACGAGCAGTACTTC. The gene calls are TRBV4-3 and TRBJ2-7; possibly TRBD1 for D (6 bases). V lost 0 bases and J 2 bases, leaving 17 bases between the germline ends. Germline V gene sequence: CDR1 LGHNA, CDR2 YSLEER. This CDR3 is 17 amino acids long.

About this clone itself: The same CDR3 is also encoded by other DNA sequences in this sample. V usage is TRBV5-1 and J usage is TRBJ2-2; no reliable D call. CDR3 size: 11 residues. With 4 bases removed from V and 5 bases from J, the gap between germline ends came to 3 bases. The germline V gene has CDR1 SGHRS and CDR2 YFSETQ. Written as DNA, the CDR3 is TGCGCCAGCAGCCGGACCGGGGAGCTGTTTTTT. This codes for CASSRTGELFF. Full variable domain (outside the CDR3, taken from reference TRBV5-1 and TRBJ2-2): KAGVTQTPRYLIKTRGQQVTLSCSPISGHRSVSWYQQTPGQGLQFLFEYFSETQRNKGNFPGRFSGRQFSNSRSEMNVSTLELGDSALYLCASSRTGELFFGEGSRLTVL.

The chain employs TRBV15 and TRBJ2-7; 13 nucleotides line up with TRBD2. This CDR3 contains 14 residues. Germline V gene data show CDR1 as LNHNV and CDR2 as YYDKDF (reference sequence). Losses at the gene ends were 6 bases for V and 5 bases for J; bases not matched to a gene: 4. CDR3 nucleotide sequence: TGTGCCACCAGTCGACTAGCGGGAGGCAACGAGCAGTACTTC. Protein: CATSRLAGGNEQYF.

This rearrangement joins TRBV28 to TRBJ2-4; perhaps TRBD1 as D (6 bases). Deletions cut 1 base from V and 0 bases from J, with 13 bases between. Germline V gene sequence: CDR1 MDHEN, CDR2 SYDVKM. The CDR3 loop spans 17 amino acids. CDR3 nucleotide sequence: TGTGCCAGCAGTTTATTGGGTACAGGGCCAGCCAAAAACATTCAGTACTTC. The encoded protein is CASSLLGTGPAKNIQYF.

V usage is TRBV5-4 and J usage is TRBJ2-6, with 8 bases matching TRBD1. The CDR3 is 17 residues long. J was trimmed by 3 bases and V by 0 bases; bases with no gene match: 5. Germline V lookup: CDR1 SGHNT, CDR2 YYREEE (reference sequence). Here the CDR3 reads CASSLGGQGGGANVLTF. CDR3 DNA: TGTGCCAGCAGCTTGGGTGGACAGGGCGGTGGGGCCAACGTCCTGACTTTC.

V and J are TRBV11-3 and TRBJ2-5; TRBD2 aligns across 7 bases. The germline gives CDR1 SGHNT, CDR2 YENEEA. The CDR3 covers 14 residues. V shed 5 bases and J 2 bases; nucleotides not matched to a gene: 5. CDR3 sequence: CASSPAGPQETQYF. The CDR3 coding sequence is TGTGCCAGCAGCCCAGCGGGACCACAAGAGACCCAGTACTTC.

J is TRBJ2-5 and V is TRBV2, with D tentatively TRBD1 (6 bases). V was clipped by 0 bases and J by 4 bases, with 9 bases between them. Germline V gene data show CDR1 as SNHLY and CDR2 as FYNNEI. The CDR3 is 14 residues long. CDR3 sequence: CASSEASQGETQYF. Here the CDR3 DNA reads TGTGCCAGCAGTGAAGCTTCACAGGGAGAGACCCAGTACTTC.

This chain joins TRBV6-5 and TRBJ2-3; the match to TRBD2 covers 11 bases. The V and J ends lost 4 bases and 2 bases, in that order; junction bases with no gene match: 5. This CDR3 spans 16 amino acids. Germline CDR1 is MNHEY and CDR2 is SVGAGI. CDR3 DNA: TGTGCCAGCAGTTTTCTAGCGGGGGGTGCCACAGATACGCAGTATTTT. It encodes CASSFLAGGATDTQYF.

The V and J genes are TRBV4-1 and TRBJ2-2; 8 positions match TRBD1. The ends lost 3 bases at V and 0 bases at J; junction bases unmatched: 9. Germline V lookup: CDR1 MGHRA, CDR2 YSYEKL. This CDR3 contains 18 residues. The CDR3 sequence is CASSHDPGQGTNTGELFF. The CDR3 DNA reads as TGCGCCAGCAGCCACGACCCTGGACAGGGCACGAACACCGGGGAGCTGTTTTTT.

Here the CDR3 DNA reads TGTGCCTGGAGTGTGGGACTGGGCAATCAGCCCCAGCATTTT. Translating gives CAWSVGLGNQPQHF. The J gene is TRBJ1-5, the V gene TRBV30, with D tentatively TRBD1 (5 bases). Deletions cut 0 bases from V and 2 bases from J, with 8 bases between. Germline CDR1 and CDR2: GTSNPN and SVGIG (reference sequence). The CDR3 consists of 14 residues.

This rearrangement joins TRBV4-1 to TRBJ2-5; 14 nucleotides agree with TRBD2. J lost 5 bases, V lost 0 bases, and 11 bases had no gene match. The germline gives CDR1 MGHRA, CDR2 YSYEKL. The CDR3 loop spans 19 amino acids. DNA of the CDR3: TGCGCCAGCAGCCAAGATCCCGGGACTAGCGGGGGAGGCTTTGAGACCCAGTACTTC. It specifies CASSQDPGTSGGGFETQYF.

This sequence joins TRBV6-5 and TRBJ1-2; D unresolved. The CDR3 covers 11 residues. CDR1 is MNHEY and CDR2 is SVGAGI in the germline V gene. The ends were cut back, 2 bases at V and 11 bases at J, with 9 bases in the middle. The CDR3 nucleotides read TGTGCCAGCAGTTACCAAGGCCTATACACCTTC. This sequence encodes CASSYQGLYTF.

Regarding this clone: At the DNA level, this CDR3 is encoded by other sequences in the same sample as well. The CDR3 protein is CASSPGSYNEQFF. The DNA for the CDR3 is TGTGCCAGCAGCCCTGGGAGCTACAATGAGCAGTTCTTC. The chain employs TRBV7-3 and TRBJ2-1; D is perhaps TRBD2 (5 bases). V was cut by 5 bases and J by 3 bases, with 8 bases left in between. This CDR3 is built from 13 residues. Per the germline V gene, CDR1 is SGHTA and CDR2 is FQGTGA.

This clone was counted a single time. J is TRBJ2-3 and V is TRBV29-1, with 9 bases aligning to TRBD1. V dropped 7 bases and J dropped 2; count of bases not matched to a gene: 10. The CDR3 runs to 15 residues. CDR1 is SQVTM, CDR2 ANQGSEA, per germline. Written as DNA, the CDR3 is TGCAGCGCTCAAAACACAGGGGGCACCACAGATACGCAGTATTTT. This sequence encodes CSAQNTGGTTDTQYF.

This clone has a single count. Other DNA sequences in this sample translate to the same CDR3. The chain employs TRBV4-1 and TRBJ2-5; D ambiguous. Per the germline V gene, CDR1 is MGHRA and CDR2 is YSYEKL. This CDR3 region has 12 residues. The V gene lost 4 bases and the J gene lost 1 base, with 4 bases spanning the gap. Here the CDR3 reads CASSRPQETQYF. CDR3 nucleotides: TGCGCCAGCAGCCGACCCCAAGAGACCCAGTACTTC.

The gene calls are TRBV7-8 and TRBJ2-6; D is uncertain. The V gene's germline CDR1 is SGHVS and CDR2 FQNEAQ. V dropped 5 bases and J dropped 6 bases, with 17 bases sitting between them. There are 16 residues in the CDR3. The CDR3 nucleotides are TGTGCCAGCAGCCCTCTTTTAACTCTGGCGGCCAACGTCCTGACTTTC. Its protein is CASSPLLTLAANVLTF.

The V call is TRBV27, the J call TRBJ1-5, with 7 bases lining up with TRBD1. V gave up 7 bases and J gave up 3 bases; unmatched junction bases: 9. Germline CDR1 reads MNHEY; CDR2 reads SMNVEV (reference sequence). This CDR3 region has 15 residues. CDR3 nucleotides: TGTGCCAGCAACCGAACAGGGGACTTCAATCAGCCCCAGCATTTT. Its protein is CASNRTGDFNQPQHF.

This clone was picked up one time. The rearrangement joins TRBV4-1 to TRBJ1-2, with D tentatively TRBD1 (5 bases). Germline lookup yields CDR1 MGHRA and CDR2 YSYEKL. The ends were cut back, 8 bases at V and 3 bases at J, with 13 bases in the middle. CDR3 length: 13 amino acids. As DNA, the CDR3 is TGCGCCAGCGGGGAGGGGCCCTACTATGGCTACACCTTC. Its translation is CASGEGPYYGYTF.